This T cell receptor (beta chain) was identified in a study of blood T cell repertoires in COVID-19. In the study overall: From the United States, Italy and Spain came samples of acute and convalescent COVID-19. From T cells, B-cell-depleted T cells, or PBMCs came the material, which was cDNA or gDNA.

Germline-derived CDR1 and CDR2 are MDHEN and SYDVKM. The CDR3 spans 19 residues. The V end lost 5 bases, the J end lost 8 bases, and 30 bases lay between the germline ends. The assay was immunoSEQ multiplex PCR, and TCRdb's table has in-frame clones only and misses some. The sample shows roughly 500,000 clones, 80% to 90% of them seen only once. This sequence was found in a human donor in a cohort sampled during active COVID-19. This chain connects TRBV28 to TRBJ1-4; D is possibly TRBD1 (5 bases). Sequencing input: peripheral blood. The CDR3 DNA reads TGTGCCAGCAGTGCCTCTTCTGGGTTCAGTATTCACCGGGGGGAAAAACTGTTTTTT. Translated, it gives CASSASSGFSIHRGEKLFF.